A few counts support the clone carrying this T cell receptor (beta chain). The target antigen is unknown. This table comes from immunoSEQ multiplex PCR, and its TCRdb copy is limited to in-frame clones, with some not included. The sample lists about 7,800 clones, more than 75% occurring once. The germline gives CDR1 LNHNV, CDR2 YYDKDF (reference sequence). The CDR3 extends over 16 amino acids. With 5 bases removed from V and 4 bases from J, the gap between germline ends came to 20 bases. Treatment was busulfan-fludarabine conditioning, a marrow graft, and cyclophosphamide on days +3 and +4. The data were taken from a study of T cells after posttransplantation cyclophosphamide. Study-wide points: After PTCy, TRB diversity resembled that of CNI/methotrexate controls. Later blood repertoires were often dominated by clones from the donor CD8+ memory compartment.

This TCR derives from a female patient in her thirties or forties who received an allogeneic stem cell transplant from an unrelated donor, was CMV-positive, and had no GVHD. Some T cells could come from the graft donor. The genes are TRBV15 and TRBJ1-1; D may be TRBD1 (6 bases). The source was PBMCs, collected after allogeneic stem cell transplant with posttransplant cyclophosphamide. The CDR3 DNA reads TGTGCCACCAGCCCCAGGGGTGGCGGGTTGGGCACTGAAGCTTTCTTT. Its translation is CATSPRGGGLGTEAFF. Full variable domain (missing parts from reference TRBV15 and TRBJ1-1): DAMVIQNPRYQVTQFGKPVTLSCSQTLNHNVMYWYQQKSSQAPKLLFHYYDKDFNNEADTPDNFQSRRPNTSFCFLDIRSPGLGDTAMYLCATSPRGGGLGTEAFFGQGTRLTVV.